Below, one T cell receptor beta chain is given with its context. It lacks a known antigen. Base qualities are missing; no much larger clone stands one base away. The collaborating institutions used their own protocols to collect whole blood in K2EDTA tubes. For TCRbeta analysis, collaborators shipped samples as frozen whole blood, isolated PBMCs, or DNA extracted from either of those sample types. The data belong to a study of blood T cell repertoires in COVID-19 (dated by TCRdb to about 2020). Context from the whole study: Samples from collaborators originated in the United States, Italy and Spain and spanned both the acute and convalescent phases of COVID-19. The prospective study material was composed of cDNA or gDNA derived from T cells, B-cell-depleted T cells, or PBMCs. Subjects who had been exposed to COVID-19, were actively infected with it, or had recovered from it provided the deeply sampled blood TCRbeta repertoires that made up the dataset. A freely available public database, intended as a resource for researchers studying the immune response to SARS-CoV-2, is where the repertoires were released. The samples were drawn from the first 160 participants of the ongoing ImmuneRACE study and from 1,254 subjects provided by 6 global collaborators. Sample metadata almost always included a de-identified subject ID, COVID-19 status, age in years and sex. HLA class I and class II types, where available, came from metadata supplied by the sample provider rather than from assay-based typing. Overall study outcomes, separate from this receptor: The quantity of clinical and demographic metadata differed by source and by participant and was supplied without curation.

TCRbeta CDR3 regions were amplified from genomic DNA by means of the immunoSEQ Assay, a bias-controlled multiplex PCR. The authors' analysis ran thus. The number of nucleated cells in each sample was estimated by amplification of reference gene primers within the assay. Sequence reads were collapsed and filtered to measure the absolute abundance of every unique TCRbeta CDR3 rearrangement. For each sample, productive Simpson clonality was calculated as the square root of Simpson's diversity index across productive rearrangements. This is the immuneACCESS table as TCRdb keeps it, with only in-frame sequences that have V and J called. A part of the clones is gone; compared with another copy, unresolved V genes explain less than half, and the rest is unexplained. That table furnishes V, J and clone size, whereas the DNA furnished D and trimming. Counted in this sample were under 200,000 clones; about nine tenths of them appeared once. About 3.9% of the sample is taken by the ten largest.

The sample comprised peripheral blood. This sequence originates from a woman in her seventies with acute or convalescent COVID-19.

This receptor carries the CDR3 CASSQGTERRTYEQYF. The DNA sequence reads TGCGCCAGCAGCCAAGGGACGGAGCGGAGAACCTACGAGCAGTACTTC. Here the chain combines TRBV4-1 and TRBJ2-7, with TRBD2 as a weak D call on 5 bases. The germline V gene yields MGHRA for CDR1 and YSYEKL for CDR2. Measured from the cysteine to the phenylalanine, the CDR3 is 16 residues long. The entry retains the CDR3 DNA only, 48 bases that are in frame from base 1. V lost 1 base and J lost 2 bases; the stretch between them is 15 bases long.